The T cell receptor (beta chain) under discussion was sequenced for a study of shared clonotypes between healthy human individuals. The table lists this clone with a count of one. Its specificity is not known. Study conclusions and caveats: Estimated richness values were generally larger in naive subsets than in memory subsets.

Measured with immunoSEQ multiplex PCR; TCRdb has only the in-frame clones, and not every one. This table holds about 2,500,000 clones, about 92% found once. Trimming left V 4 bases short and J 2 bases short, with 12 bases between. In germline, CDR1 is SGHTA, CDR2 FQGNSA. The CDR3 consists of 14 residues. The chain is built from TRBV7-2 and TRBJ2-7; D not resolved. The source material was naive CD4+ T cells sorted from blood. Subset: CD45RA+ positively selected. The source is a man younger than 30 in good health. In DNA form, the CDR3 reads TGTGCCAGCAGCTGGAGTAGTCCCCCCTACGAGCAGTACTTC. It specifies CASSWSSPPYEQYF.